This entry lists 24 T cell receptor beta chains sequenced from one sample in a study of T-cell memory formation after mild COVID-19. TCRdb re-called the 5' RACE reads through MiXCR, storing one row per CDR3 protein. The sample includes about 350,000 distinct CDR3 sequences, 20% to 25% of them seen just once. The source material was PBMCs or a T cell subset sorted from them (not recorded which). Every receptor here comes from a man between 18 and 29 years old who had mild COVID-19 (a few samples of this study predate the infection). Cell type and time point are not known.

V and J are TRBV27 and TRBJ2-5; weak D call: TRBD2 (6 bases). The ends were cut back, 3 bases at V and 4 bases at J, with 15 bases in the middle. The CDR3 is made up of 15 amino acids. CDR1 is MNHEY and CDR2 is SMNVEV in the germline V gene (reference sequence). The chain's CDR3 is CASSLKGRTRETQYF. CDR3 nucleotide sequence: TGTGCCAGCAGTTTGAAGGGGAGGACCCGAGAGACCCAGTACTTC.

This clonotype was counted a few times. This rearrangement joins TRBV4-2 to TRBJ1-5; the D is unclear. CDR3 length: 15 residues. Germline CDR1 LGHNA, CDR2 YNFKEQ. V was cut by 5 bases and J by 0 bases, with 11 bases left in between. CDR3 sequence: CASSSAGASNQPQHF. DNA for the CDR3: TGTGCCAGCAGCTCAGCGGGCGCTAGCAATCAGCCCCAGCATTTT.

Note on this clonotype: Germline and junction disagree at one end, which may indicate a read error. The chain's CDR3 is CASSSRGDIPETQYF. In nucleotides, the CDR3 is TGTGCTAGCAGCTCCCGGGGGGACATCCCAGAGACCCAGTACTTC. V and J are TRBV7-7 and TRBJ2-5; a weak D match, TRBD2 (7 bases). The CDR3 spans 15 residues. In germline, CDR1 is SSHAT, CDR2 FNYEAQ (reference sequence).

The V gene is TRBV5-1, the J gene TRBJ2-2, with TRBD1 matching 9 bases. Germline CDR1 and CDR2: SGHRS and YFSETQ. The CDR3 loop spans 15 amino acids. V lost 4 bases, J lost 1 base, and 2 bases stayed unmatched. The CDR3 loop reads CASSRQGENTGELFF. CDR3 coding DNA: TGCGCCAGCAGCCGACAGGGGGAGAACACCGGGGAGCTGTTTTTT.

This clonotype was observed a few times. The J gene is TRBJ2-2, the V gene TRBV7-2; 10 bases match TRBD1. J gave up 3 bases and V 8 bases, and 9 bases lay outside the gene matches. The germline V gene encodes CDR1 SGHTA and CDR2 FQGNSA. This CDR3 comprises 16 residues. In nucleotides, the CDR3 is TGTGCCAGCCGGAAGAGAGGGACAGGGGACACCGGGGAGCTGTTTTTT. Amino acids: CASRKRGTGDTGELFF.

This clonotype was seen only a few times. The gene calls are TRBV29-1 and TRBJ2-1; 8 positions match TRBD1. The germline gives CDR1 SQVTM, CDR2 ANQGSEA. V was pared by 7 bases and J by 2 bases, with 4 bases of the junction left unmatched. CDR3 length: 13 residues. The CDR3 nucleotides read TGCAGCGGTCAGGGGGCTACCTACAATGAGCAGTTCTTC. Translation: CSGQGATYNEQFF.

J is TRBJ2-2 and V is TRBV2, with D possibly matching TRBD2 (6 bases). The germline CDR1 and CDR2 sequences are SNHLY and FYNNEI. This CDR3 is 13 amino acids long. The V end was cut by 6 bases, the J end by 7 bases, with 12 bases between. In DNA form, the CDR3 reads TGTGCCAGCAGCTTGACTAGTCTCGGGGAGCTGTTTTTT. It codes for CASSLTSLGELFF.

This chain links TRBV4-3 with TRBJ1-2; D uncertain. V lost 0 bases and J 2 bases, leaving 7 bases between the germline ends. Germline assignment: CDR1 LGHNA and CDR2 YSLEER. The length of the CDR3 is 14 residues. For the CDR3, the DNA is TGCGCCAGCAGCCAAGATTTGATGAACTATGGCTACACCTTC. It specifies CASSQDLMNYGYTF.

This clonotype was observed a few times. This chain connects TRBV4-3 to TRBJ1-1, with D possibly TRBD1 on 6 matching bases. This CDR3 has 13 residues. Germline V gene lookup returns CDR1 LGHNA and CDR2 YSLEER. V was pared by 4 bases and J by 2 bases, with 8 bases between. CDR3 sequence: CASSRTDNTEAFF. CDR3 DNA sequence: TGCGCCAGCAGCCGGACAGACAACACTGAAGCTTTCTTT.

This clonotype was seen a few times. The chain is built from TRBV5-5 and TRBJ2-7, with 10 bases aligning to TRBD1. The V gene's germline CDR1 is SGHKS and CDR2 YYEKEE (reference sequence). V was pared by 3 bases and J by 4 bases, with 7 bases of the junction left unmatched. The CDR3 totals 15 residues. CDR3 DNA: TGTGCCAGCAGCTCCTATAGGGACAGGGGATACGAGCAGTACGTC. Translating gives CASSSYRDRGYEQYV.

This clonotype has at least ten counts. V and J are TRBV5-1 and TRBJ2-1; TRBD2 might be the D (5 bases). CDR1 is SGHRS and CDR2 is YFSETQ in the germline V gene. The CDR3 spans 14 residues. V lost 0 bases to trimming and J lost 7 bases, with 11 bases between them. The CDR3 spells CASSLDGVGNEQFF. DNA of the CDR3: TGCGCCAGCAGCTTGGACGGGGTCGGGAATGAGCAGTTCTTC.

V gene TRBV7-2 combines with J gene TRBJ1-6; D not resolved. Per the germline V gene, CDR1 is SGHTA and CDR2 is FQGNSA. CDR3 length: 12 residues. With 5 bases removed from V and 10 bases from J, the gap between germline ends came to 9 bases. The CDR3 DNA is TGTGCCAGCAGCCCCCCATCGTCACCCCTCCACTTT. Protein sequence: CASSPPSSPLHF.

The chain couples TRBV7-2 to TRBJ1-1; D remains ambiguous. The length of the CDR3 is 17 residues. Trimming left V 1 base short and J 1 base short, with 16 bases between. From germline, CDR1 is SGHTA and CDR2 FQGNSA. The CDR3 protein is CASSLVTTLRWNTEAFF. CDR3 DNA: TGTGCCAGCAGCTTAGTAACGACTCTTCGTTGGAACACTGAAGCTTTCTTT.

This clonotype has just a few counts. The chain couples TRBV7-8 to TRBJ1-2; a weak D match, TRBD1 (5 bases). CDR1 and CDR2 from the germline V gene are SGHVS and FQNEAQ. Trimming pared 4 bases from V and 8 bases from J, leaving 20 bases between. This CDR3 comprises 15 residues. CDR3 residues: CASSSLYGTKGGYTF. CDR3 nucleotides: TGTGCCAGCAGCTCCCTCTATGGGACTAAAGGCGGCTACACCTTC.

In its sample, this clonotype was seen a few times. J is TRBJ1-1 and V is TRBV18, with TRBD1 as a possible D gene (6 bases). The CDR3 sequence is 14 residues long. Between the trimmed V and J ends, which lost 3 bases and 3 bases, there was a span of 11 bases. The V gene's germline CDR1 is KGHSH and CDR2 LQKENI. In nucleotides, the CDR3 is TGTGCCAGCTCACCGGGGGGGCAGGACACTGAAGCTTTCTTT. Protein product: CASSPGGQDTEAFF.

The chain employs TRBV18 and TRBJ1-1; possible D gene TRBD1, 6 bases. CDR3 length: 15 amino acids. The germline V gene encodes CDR1 KGHSH and CDR2 LQKENI. Trimming cost V 2 bases and J 5 bases, with 15 bases left between them. CDR3 sequence: CASSPFSGVDTEAFF. The DNA for the CDR3 is TGTGCCAGCTCACCATTTTCAGGGGTGGATACTGAAGCTTTCTTT.

This clonotype was recorded a few times. The chain uses TRBV6-5 and TRBJ2-5, with D possibly TRBD2 on 6 matching bases. This CDR3 is built from 15 residues. Trimming took 0 bases from V and 3 from J, leaving 11 bases between them. Germline CDR1 and CDR2: MNHEY and SVGAGI. Here the CDR3 DNA reads TGTGCCAGCAGTTACTCCGGGGGATCGGAAGAGACCCAGTACTTC. Translation: CASSYSGGSEETQYF.

The chain combines TRBV20-1 with TRBJ1-4; 7 bases align to TRBD1. Germline CDR1 DFQATT, CDR2 SNEGSKA (reference sequence). J was trimmed by 8 bases and V by 6 bases; bases with no gene match: 9. The CDR3 is 13 residues long. CDR3 region: CSAPRTGSEKLFF. The DNA of the CDR3 is TGCAGTGCGCCTCGGACAGGTTCGGAAAAACTGTTTTTT.

Only a few counts were recorded for this clonotype. This sequence joins TRBV29-1 and TRBJ2-1; D might be TRBD1 or TRBD2, each matching 5 bases. The germline V gene encodes CDR1 SQVTM and CDR2 ANQGSEA. V was shortened by 7 bases and J by 9 bases, with 22 bases between the two germline ends. This CDR3 is built from 14 residues. CDR3 bases: TGCAGCGGAGCCGGGACCACGAGTGGGGGTGAGCAGTTCTTC. Protein: CSGAGTTSGGEQFF.

The rearrangement links TRBV6-2 or TRBV6-3 to TRBJ2-7; no reliable D call. There are 12 residues in the CDR3. Germline CDR1 and CDR2: MNHEY and SVGEGT. V lost 6 bases and J lost 4, with 10 bases in between. As DNA, the CDR3 is TGTGCCAGCAGCAGGCGGTTATACGAGCAGTACGTC. This codes for CASSRRLYEQYV.

The V call is TRBV4-1, the J call TRBJ1-1, with D uncertain. Trimming stripped 1 base from V and 4 bases from J, with 10 bases between. Germline CDR1 is MGHRA and CDR2 is YSYEKL. CDR3 length: 14 residues. The CDR3 spells CASSQAPGSTEAFF. CDR3 DNA sequence: TGCGCCAGCAGCCAAGCTCCAGGCAGCACTGAAGCTTTCTTT.

This clonotype has a handful of counts. This chain connects TRBV12-3 or TRBV12-4 to TRBJ2-6; unclear D gene. V lost 6 bases, J lost 4 bases, and 7 bases lay in between. The CDR3 has 13 amino acids. The CDR3 DNA is TGTGCCAGCAGAGATACAGGGGCCAACGTCCTGACTTTC. It specifies CASRDTGANVLTF.

This clonotype has just a few counts. The gene calls are TRBV7-9 and TRBJ2-3; D gene uncertain. V was clipped by 0 bases and J by 5 bases, with 12 bases between them. The germline V gene encodes CDR1 SEHNR and CDR2 FQNEAQ (reference sequence). The CDR3 runs 15 residues. CDR3 loop: CASSLASAFGDTQYF. For the CDR3, the DNA is TGTGCCAGCAGCTTAGCGAGCGCTTTTGGAGATACGCAGTATTTT.

This clonotype came up a few times. J is TRBJ2-2 and V is TRBV12-3 or TRBV12-4; the match to TRBD2 covers 12 bases. The CDR3 sequence is 16 residues long. Trimming at V came to 6 bases and at J to 3 bases, leaving 5 bases not matched to a gene. CDR3 protein: CASSWRLAGDTGELFF. CDR3 nucleotides: TGTGCCAGCAGCTGGAGACTAGCGGGAGACACCGGGGAGCTGTTTTTT.